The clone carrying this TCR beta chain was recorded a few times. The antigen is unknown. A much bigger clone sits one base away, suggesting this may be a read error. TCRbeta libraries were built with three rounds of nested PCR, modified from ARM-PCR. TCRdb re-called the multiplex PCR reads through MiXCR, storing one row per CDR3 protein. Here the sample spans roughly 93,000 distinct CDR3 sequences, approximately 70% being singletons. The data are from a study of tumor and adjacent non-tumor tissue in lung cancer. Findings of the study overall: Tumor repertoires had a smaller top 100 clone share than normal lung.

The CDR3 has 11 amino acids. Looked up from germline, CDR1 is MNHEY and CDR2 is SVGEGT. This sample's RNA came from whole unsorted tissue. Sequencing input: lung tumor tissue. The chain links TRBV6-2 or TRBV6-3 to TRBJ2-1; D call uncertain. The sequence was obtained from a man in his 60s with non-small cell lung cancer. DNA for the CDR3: TGTGTCAGCAGTTCAAACAATGAGCAGTTCTTC. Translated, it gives CVSSSNNEQFF.